This T cell receptor (beta chain) was observed in a study of shared T cell receptors in the human thymus (dated by TCRdb to about 2021). Turning to the overall study: The study examined how self-reactive, shared T-cell receptor alpha chains are generated in the human thymus.

The method behind the library was the immunoSEQ multiplex PCR assay. The table comes from immuneACCESS by way of TCRdb, which keeps in-frame sequences with V and J called. Part of the clones is missing from these tables; in studies checked, under half for an unresolved V gene and the rest for unknown reasons. For this sample there are hundreds of thousands of clones; more than 75% appear just once. Clones ranked in the top ten supply 0.0094% of the sample. V ends up 4 bases short and J 8 bases short, with an unmatched junction base count of 9. CDR3 length: 15 amino acids, cysteine to phenylalanine. Just the 45-base CDR3 DNA is kept, in frame starting at base 1. Looking up the germline V gene yields CDR1 SGHRS and CDR2 YFSETQ. About this clone: Its recognized antigen is unknown. No much larger clonotype is one base removed from it; base qualities were not supplied.

The sample was also linked to a second study, of human thymus T cells. That second report states: Immunologically healthy infants undergoing open corrective cardiac surgery for congenital heart defects in Finland were used as donors. Thymus tissue was obtained as surgical resects removed during corrective cardiac surgery. Usage of V and J gene segments appeared to be biased in both the thymic and the peripheral blood repertoires. Highly overlapping thymic TCR repertoires among unrelated individuals were reported in the related research. The study used fewer than ten infant thymus samples plus four related peripheral blood samples to characterize TCR alpha and beta repertoires. Donor ages ranging from roughly 6 to 244 days were recorded, and roughly six male and a couple of female infants were included in the cohort. Thymocytes were mechanically released from the tissue and were stored as pellets of 10-30 million cells at -70 degrees C. A QIAsymphony instrument was used to extract genomic DNA from frozen cell pellets. Using the immunoSEQ multiplex PCR assay, the TCRB and TCRAD loci were amplified from a standardized quantity of quality-controlled genomic DNA. The amplicons covered the V(D)J region and were long enough to include the CDR3 and to identify the V and J genes. Amplicon sequencing was performed on an Illumina platform through the commercial immunoSEQ service. Primer bias and sequencing errors were corrected as previously described, and TCRAD and TCRB definitions were based on the IMGT database. immunoSEQ Analyzer 3.0 and VDJTools were used for repertoire analysis, which covered basic statistics, V/J segment usage, diversity estimates, rarefaction and pairwise overlap. Diversity was estimated using the Chao1, ChaoE, Efron-Thisted, Shannon and inverse Simpson indices, and was also estimated on datasets down-sampled to the size of the smallest sample. Repertoire overlap was assessed by strict matching of CDR3 nucleotide sequence, V gene and J gene, and clustering was done by Jaccard-based multidimensional scaling. On average, thymus samples yielded around 800,000 unique TCRB clonotypes, whereas blood samples yielded about 84,000.

The receptor's source is a boy under two years old with a congenital heart defect. Donor details come from another sample of the same person, matched by shared clones. The source material was thymocytes. The chain uses TRBV5-1 and TRBJ2-1, and 10 junction bases match TRBD1. The DNA sequence is given as TGCGCCAGCAGCCAGGGACAGGGGATGGTCGATGAGCAGTTCTTC. Its protein reads: CASSQGQGMVDEQFF.